The TCR beta chain under discussion was sequenced for a study of shared clonotypes between healthy human individuals. Sequencing was performed with immunoSEQ multiplex PCR; in TCRdb, only in-frame clones are kept and a portion is missing. This table has around 2,000,000 clones, 95% appearing once. This TCR came from a man between 18 and 29 years old in good health. Sequencing used naive CD4+ T cells sorted from blood. Subset in this sample: CD45RA+ positively selected.

In DNA, the CDR3 is TGCGCCAGCAGCCAAGAGGACGGAAACACTGAAGCTTTCTTT. This gives the protein CASSQEDGNTEAFF. This chain links TRBV4-1 with TRBJ1-1, with D unresolved. V lost 0 bases and J lost 2, with 7 bases in between. Looked up from germline, CDR1 is MGHRA and CDR2 is YSYEKL. The CDR3 contains 14 residues.